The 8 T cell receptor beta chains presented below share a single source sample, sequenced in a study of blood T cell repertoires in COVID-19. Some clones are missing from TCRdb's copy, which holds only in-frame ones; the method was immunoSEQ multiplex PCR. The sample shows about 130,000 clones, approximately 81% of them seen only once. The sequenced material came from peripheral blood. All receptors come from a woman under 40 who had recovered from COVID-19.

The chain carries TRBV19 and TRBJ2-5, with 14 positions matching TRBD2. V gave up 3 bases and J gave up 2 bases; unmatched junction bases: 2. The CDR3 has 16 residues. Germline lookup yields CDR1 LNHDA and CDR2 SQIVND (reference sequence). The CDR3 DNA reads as TGTGCCAGTAGTATTGGACTAGCGGGGGGTCAAGAGACCCAGTACTTC. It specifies CASSIGLAGGQETQYF.

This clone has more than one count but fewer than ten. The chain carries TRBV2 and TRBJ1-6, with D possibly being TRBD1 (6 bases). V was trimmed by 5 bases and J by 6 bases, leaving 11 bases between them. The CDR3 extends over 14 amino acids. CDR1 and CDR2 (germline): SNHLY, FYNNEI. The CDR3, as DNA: TGTGCCAGCAGTTACGACAGGTCTAATTCACCCCTCCACTTT. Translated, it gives CASSYDRSNSPLHF.

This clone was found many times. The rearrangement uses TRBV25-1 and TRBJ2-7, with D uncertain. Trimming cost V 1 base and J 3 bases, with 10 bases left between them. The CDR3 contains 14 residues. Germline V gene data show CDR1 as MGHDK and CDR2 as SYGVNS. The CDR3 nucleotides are TGTGCCAGCAGTGAATCAACGGAGATCTACGAGCAGTACTTC. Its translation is CASSESTEIYEQYF.

The CDR3 DNA sequence: TGCGCCAGCAGCTTGGGACAATTTAATGAAAAACTGTTTTTT. Protein: CASSLGQFNEKLFF. The V gene is TRBV5-1, the J gene TRBJ1-4, with unresolved D. Germline assignment: CDR1 SGHRS and CDR2 YFSETQ. This CDR3 has 14 amino acids. The V end was cut by 0 bases, the J end by 4 bases, with 7 bases between. Based on the CDR3 plus reference TRBV5-1 and TRBJ1-4, the full variable domain is KAGVTQTPRYLIKTRGQQVTLSCSPISGHRSVSWYQQTPGQGLQFLFEYFSETQRNKGNFPGRFSGRQFSNSRSEMNVSTLELGDSALYLCASSLGQFNEKLFFGSGTQLSVL.

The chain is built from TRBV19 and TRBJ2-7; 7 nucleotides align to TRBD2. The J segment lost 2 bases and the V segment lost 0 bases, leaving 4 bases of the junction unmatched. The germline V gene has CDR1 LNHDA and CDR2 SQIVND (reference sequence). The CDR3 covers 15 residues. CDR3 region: CASSIDVGGPYEQYF. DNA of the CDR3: TGTGCCAGTAGTATAGACGTGGGAGGGCCCTACGAGCAGTACTTC. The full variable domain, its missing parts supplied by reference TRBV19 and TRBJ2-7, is DGGITQSPKYLFRKEGQNVTLSCEQNLNHDAMYWYRQDPGQGLRLIYYSQIVNDFQKGDIAEGYSVSREKKESFPLTVTSAQKNPTAFYLCASSIDVGGPYEQYFGPGTRLTVT.

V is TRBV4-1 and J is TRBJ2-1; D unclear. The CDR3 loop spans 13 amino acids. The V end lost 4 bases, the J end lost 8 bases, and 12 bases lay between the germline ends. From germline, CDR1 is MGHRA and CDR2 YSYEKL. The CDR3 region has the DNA TGCGCCAGCAGCCTGGCGGAGTCCGATGAGCAGTTCTTC. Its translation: CASSLAESDEQFF.

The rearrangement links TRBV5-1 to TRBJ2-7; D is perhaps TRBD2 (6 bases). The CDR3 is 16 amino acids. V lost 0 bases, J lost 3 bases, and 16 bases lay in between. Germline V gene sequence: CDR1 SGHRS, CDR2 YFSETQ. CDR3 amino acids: CASSLGAGGKGYEQYF. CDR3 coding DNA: TGCGCCAGCAGCTTGGGGGCCGGGGGTAAAGGCTACGAGCAGTACTTC. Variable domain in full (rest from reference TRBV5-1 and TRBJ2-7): KAGVTQTPRYLIKTRGQQVTLSCSPISGHRSVSWYQQTPGQGLQFLFEYFSETQRNKGNFPGRFSGRQFSNSRSEMNVSTLELGDSALYLCASSLGAGGKGYEQYFGPGTRLTVT.

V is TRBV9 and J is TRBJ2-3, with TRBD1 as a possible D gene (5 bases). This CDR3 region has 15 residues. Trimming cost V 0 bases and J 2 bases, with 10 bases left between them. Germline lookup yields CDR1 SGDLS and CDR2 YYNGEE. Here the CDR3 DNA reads TGTGCCAGCAGCGTAGACAGGCTAAACACAGATACGCAGTATTTT. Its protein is CASSVDRLNTDTQYF. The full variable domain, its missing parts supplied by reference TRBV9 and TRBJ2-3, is DSGVTQTPKHLITATGQRVTLRCSPRSGDLSVYWYQQSLDQGLQFLIQYYNGEERAKGNILERFSAQQFPDLHSELNLSSLELGDSALYFCASSVDRLNTDTQYFGPGTRLTVL.